This T cell receptor beta chain was recorded in a study of T cell responses to AZD1222 COVID-19 vaccine (dated by TCRdb to the early 2020s). Background on the whole study: TCR sequencing covered fewer than 250 trial participants: about 210 given two doses of AZD1222 and 26 given two doses of MenACWY control vaccine. Trial participants were enrolled into age subgroups of 18-55, 56-69 and 70-plus years, which contained 148, 28 and 57 TCR-sequenced participants, respectively. Results and caveats for the whole study, not just this receptor: Spike-specific TCR breadth and depth rose significantly after two AZD1222 doses compared with day 0 and with MenACWY recipients. Most participants were white British and females outnumbered males, and the authors suggested that clonal diversity may have been underestimated. No day 14 peak-response samples were available, so repertoires were characterized only after the peak T cell response. The 56-69-year group was small, and its depth increase did not reach significance, likely because of low power. The whole spike protein was spanned by vaccine-associated CD4 TCRs, and dominant responses were seen in regions 160-218 and 743-854. Conclusions about previously exposed vaccinees are limited, since just six AZD1222 recipients were seropositive for SARS-CoV-2 at baseline. Nearly half of unique spike-specific TCRs reportedly recognized epitopes outside regions mutated in the B.1.351 and B.1.1.7 variants.

This clone was seen just once. The target of this receptor is not known. No clone much larger than this one lies a single base away; base qualities are absent. The CDR3 regions of human TCRbeta chains were analyzed by immunosequencing. In the original analysis: Repertoire TCRs were checked for matches against a reference library of SARS-CoV-2-specific TCRs that had been generated using the MIRA antigen-specificity platform. Breadth meant the fraction of unique TCRs that were SARS-CoV-2-associated, whereas depth meant the fraction of total T cells that were SARS-CoV-2-associated. Each spike-specific TCR was assigned to its reactive spike region and to a CD4 or CD8 class using the MIRA data. Log10-transformed breadth and depth values were compared by one-way ANOVA with Sidak's multiple comparisons tests. TCRdb provides this immuneACCESS table in a form limited to in-frame rearrangements. Some clones are lacking; in checked studies, under half of them reflect an unresolved V gene, and why the rest are absent is not known. The D gene and trimming were derived from the DNA, and the V and J assignments and clone size from that table. The sample table holds some 140,000 clones, of which 70% to 90% were seen once. 5.5% of the sample lies in the top ten.

The meaning of the sample's time point label: baseline before first vaccination. The meaning of the sample's treatment or condition label: meningococcal conjugate vaccine given as trial control. Samples from vaccinated people were obtained from the UK trials COV001 and COV002, which included a single-blind randomized controlled phase 2/3 trial of AZD1222 (ChAdOx1 nCoV-19) in healthy adults. For TCRbeta chain sequencing, PBMC samples were collected from trial participants at day 0 and at day 28 after the second dose. V loses 3 bases of germline sequence and J loses 1 base, and the interval between the two ends is 12 bases. Including cysteine and phenylalanine, the CDR3 has 15 amino acids. CDR3 DNA only is kept here, 45 bases in frame from base 1. Via the germline V gene (reference sequence), CDR1 is SEHNR and CDR2 FQNEAQ.

The rearranged segments are TRBV7-9 and TRBJ1-1, with no confidently assigned D gene. Sample: peripheral blood, taken on day 0 of MenACWY control vaccination. This receptor was obtained from an adult in good health. The CDR3 protein sequence reads: CASSFMRVANTEAFF. The DNA sequence reads TGTGCCAGCAGCTTCATGAGGGTGGCGAACACTGAAGCTTTCTTT.